The 3 T cell receptor beta chains below were found in one sample sequenced in a study of T-cell reconstitution after alpha-beta-depleted transplantation in children. Overall study results and limits: About two months after transplant, alpha-beta T cells reportedly came from several hundred expanded graft clones.

Preparation of the TCRbeta library involved a method that used unique molecular identifiers. Via MiXCR, TCRdb re-called the PCR reads, giving one row per CDR3 protein. Among about 31,000 distinct CDR3 sequences listed, about 6.8% were seen once. Their specific antigens are unknown. This material consisted of peripheral blood, taken 60 days after TCRalphabeta/CD19-depleted stem cell transplant. Receptors were obtained from a child under two years old who had a stem cell transplant for acute myeloid leukemia, so the T cells may come from the graft donor.

Many counts were recorded for this clonotype. The chain recombines TRBV25-1 with TRBJ2-5; 7 bases line up with TRBD1. The germline gives CDR1 MGHDK, CDR2 SYGVNS. This CDR3 has 13 residues. V trimming: 6 bases; J trimming: 4 bases; junction bases outside the gene matches: 5. DNA for the CDR3: TGTGCCAGCAGGCTAGGGGGCAGAGAGACCCAGTACTTC. Translating gives CASRLGGRETQYF.

This clonotype has at least ten counts. In DNA form, the CDR3 reads TGCGCCAGCAGCCAAGATGTTTCTAGCGGGAATGAGCAGTTCTTC. Its protein is CASSQDVSSGNEQFF. The V and J genes are TRBV4-3 and TRBJ2-1; the match to TRBD2 covers 8 bases. V lost 0 bases, J lost 7 bases, and 5 bases stayed unmatched. CDR1 is LGHNA and CDR2 is YSLEER in the germline V gene. The CDR3 has 15 amino acids.

Ten or more counts support this clonotype. This chain connects TRBV4-3 to TRBJ2-3, with a weak D call TRBD1 (5 bases). The CDR3 has 14 residues. The V gene's germline CDR1 is LGHNA and CDR2 YSLEER. V was shortened by 0 bases and J by 4 bases, with 8 bases between the two germline ends. The CDR3 DNA is TGCGCCAGCAGCCAAGATGACAGTTCAGATACGCAGTATTTT. It translates to CASSQDDSSDTQYF.